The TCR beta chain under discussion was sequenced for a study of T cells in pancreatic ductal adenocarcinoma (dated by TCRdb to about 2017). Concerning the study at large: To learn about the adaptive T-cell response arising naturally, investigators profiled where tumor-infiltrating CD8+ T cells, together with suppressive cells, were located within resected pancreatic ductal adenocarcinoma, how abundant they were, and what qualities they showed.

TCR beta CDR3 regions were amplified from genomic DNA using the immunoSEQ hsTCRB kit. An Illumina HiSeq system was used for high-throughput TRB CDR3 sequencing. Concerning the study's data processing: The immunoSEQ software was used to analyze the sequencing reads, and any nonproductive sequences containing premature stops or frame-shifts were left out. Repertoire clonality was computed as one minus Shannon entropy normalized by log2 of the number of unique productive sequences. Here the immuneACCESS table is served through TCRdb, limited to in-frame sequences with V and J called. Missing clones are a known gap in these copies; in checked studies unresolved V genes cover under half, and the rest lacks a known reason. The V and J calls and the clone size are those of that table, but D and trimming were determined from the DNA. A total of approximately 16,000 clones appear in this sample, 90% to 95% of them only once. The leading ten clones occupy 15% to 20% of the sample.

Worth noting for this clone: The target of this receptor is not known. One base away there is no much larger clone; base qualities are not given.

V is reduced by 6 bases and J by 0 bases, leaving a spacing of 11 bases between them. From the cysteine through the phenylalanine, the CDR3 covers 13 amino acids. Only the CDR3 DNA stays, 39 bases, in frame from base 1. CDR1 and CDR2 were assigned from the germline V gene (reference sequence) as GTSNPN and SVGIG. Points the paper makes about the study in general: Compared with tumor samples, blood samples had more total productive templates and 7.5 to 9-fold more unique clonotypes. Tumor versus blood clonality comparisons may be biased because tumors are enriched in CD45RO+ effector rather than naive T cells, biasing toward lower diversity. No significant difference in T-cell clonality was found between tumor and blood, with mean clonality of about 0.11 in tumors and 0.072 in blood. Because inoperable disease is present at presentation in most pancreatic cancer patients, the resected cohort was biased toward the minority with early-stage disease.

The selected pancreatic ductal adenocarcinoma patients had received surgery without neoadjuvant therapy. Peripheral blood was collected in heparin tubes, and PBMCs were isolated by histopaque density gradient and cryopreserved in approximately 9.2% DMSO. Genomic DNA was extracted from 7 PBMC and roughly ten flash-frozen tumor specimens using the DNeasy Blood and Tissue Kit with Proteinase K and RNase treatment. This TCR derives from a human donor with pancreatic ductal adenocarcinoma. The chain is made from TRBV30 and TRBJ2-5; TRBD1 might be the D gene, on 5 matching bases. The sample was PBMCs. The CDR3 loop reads CACTIRDQETQYF. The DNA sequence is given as TGTGCCTGTACAATCAGGGACCAAGAGACCCAGTACTTC.